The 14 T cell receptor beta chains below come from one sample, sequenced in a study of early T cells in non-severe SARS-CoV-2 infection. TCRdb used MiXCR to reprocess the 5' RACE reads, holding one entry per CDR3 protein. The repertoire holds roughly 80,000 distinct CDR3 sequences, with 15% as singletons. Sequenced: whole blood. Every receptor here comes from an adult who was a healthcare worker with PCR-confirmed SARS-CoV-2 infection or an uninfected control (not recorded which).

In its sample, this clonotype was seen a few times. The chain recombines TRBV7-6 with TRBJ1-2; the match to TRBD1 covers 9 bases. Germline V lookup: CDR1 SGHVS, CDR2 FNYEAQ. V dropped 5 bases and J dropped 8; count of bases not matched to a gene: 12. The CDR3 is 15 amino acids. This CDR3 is CASSPGQGVSMGYTF. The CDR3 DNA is TGTGCCAGCAGCCCGGGACAGGGAGTTTCTATGGGCTACACCTTC.

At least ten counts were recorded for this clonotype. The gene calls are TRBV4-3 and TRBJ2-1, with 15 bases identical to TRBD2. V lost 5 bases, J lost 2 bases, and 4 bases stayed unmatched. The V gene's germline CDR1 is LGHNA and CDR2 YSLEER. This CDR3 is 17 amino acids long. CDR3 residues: CASSSRTSGGAYNEQFF. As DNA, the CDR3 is TGCGCCAGCAGCTCGAGGACTAGCGGGGGGGCCTACAATGAGCAGTTCTTC.

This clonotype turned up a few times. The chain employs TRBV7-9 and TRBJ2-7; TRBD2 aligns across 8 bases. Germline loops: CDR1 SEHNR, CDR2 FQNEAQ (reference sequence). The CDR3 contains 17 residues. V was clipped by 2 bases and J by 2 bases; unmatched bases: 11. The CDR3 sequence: CASSLLGGSGKPYEQYF. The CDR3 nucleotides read TGTGCCAGCAGCTTACTTGGGGGTAGCGGGAAACCCTACGAGCAGTACTTC.

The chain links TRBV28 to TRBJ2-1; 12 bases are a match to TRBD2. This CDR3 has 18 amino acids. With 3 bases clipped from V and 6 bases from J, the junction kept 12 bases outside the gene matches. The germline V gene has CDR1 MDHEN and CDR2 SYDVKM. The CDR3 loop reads CASSFGLTSGSFINEQFF. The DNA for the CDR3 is TGTGCCAGCAGTTTTGGGTTGACTAGCGGGAGCTTTATCAATGAGCAGTTCTTC.

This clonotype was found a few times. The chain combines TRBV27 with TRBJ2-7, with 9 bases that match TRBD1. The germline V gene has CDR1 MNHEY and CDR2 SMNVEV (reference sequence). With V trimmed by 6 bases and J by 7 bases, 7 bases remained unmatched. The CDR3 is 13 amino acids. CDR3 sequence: CASRWTGVGEQYF. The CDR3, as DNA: TGTGCCAGCAGGTGGACAGGGGTAGGGGAGCAGTACTTC.

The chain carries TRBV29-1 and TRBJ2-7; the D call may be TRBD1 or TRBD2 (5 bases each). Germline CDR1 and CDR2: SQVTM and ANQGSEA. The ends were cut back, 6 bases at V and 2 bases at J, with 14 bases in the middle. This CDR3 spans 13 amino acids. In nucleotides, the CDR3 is TGCAGCGTCGCAGGGATCGGGACCTACGAGCAGTACTTC. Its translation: CSVAGIGTYEQYF.

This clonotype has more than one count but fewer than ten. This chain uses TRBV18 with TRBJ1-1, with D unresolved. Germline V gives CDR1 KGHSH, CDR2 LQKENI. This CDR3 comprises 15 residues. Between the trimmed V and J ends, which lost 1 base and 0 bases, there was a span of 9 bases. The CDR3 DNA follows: TGTGCCAGCTCACCACGGAGAAGTTTGAACACTGAAGCTTTCTTT. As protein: CASSPRRSLNTEAFF.

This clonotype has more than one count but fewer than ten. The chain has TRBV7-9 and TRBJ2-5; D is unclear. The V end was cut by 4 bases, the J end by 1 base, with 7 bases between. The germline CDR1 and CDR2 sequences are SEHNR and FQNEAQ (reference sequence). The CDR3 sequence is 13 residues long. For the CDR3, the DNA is TGTGCCAGCAGCTCCTGGTCCCAAGAGACCCAGTACTTC. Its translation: CASSSWSQETQYF.

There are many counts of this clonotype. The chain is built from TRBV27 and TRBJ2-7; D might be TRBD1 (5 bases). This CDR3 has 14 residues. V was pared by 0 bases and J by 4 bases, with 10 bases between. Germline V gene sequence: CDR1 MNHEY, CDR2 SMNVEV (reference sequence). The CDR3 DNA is TGTGCCAGCAGTTTATCAGACAGCCCATACGAGCAGTACTTC. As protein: CASSLSDSPYEQYF.

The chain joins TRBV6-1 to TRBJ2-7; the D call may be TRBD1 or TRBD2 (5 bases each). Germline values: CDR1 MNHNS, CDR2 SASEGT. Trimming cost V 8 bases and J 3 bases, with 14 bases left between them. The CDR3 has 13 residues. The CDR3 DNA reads TGTGCCAGCGAGCCGGGGCAGAACTACGAGCAGTACTTC. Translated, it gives CASEPGQNYEQYF.

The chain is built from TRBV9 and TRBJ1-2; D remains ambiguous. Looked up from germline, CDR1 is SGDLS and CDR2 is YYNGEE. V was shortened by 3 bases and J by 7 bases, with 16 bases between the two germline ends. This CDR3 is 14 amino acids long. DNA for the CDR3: TGTGCCAGCAGCGGGGAGCTCCCGGCGGGTGGCTACACCTTC. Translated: CASSGELPAGGYTF.

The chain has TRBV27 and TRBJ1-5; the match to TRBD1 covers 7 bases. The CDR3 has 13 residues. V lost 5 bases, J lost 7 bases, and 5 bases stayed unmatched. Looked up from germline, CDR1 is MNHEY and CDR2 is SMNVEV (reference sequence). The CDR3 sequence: CASSAHRGQPQHF. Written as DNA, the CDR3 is TGTGCCAGCAGTGCGCACAGGGGCCAGCCCCAGCATTTT.

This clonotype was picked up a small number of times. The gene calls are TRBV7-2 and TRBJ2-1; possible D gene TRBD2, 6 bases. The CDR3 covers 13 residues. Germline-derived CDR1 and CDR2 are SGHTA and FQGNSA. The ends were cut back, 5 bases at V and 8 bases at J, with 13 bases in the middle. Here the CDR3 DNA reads TGTGCCAGCAGCACCCCTACTAGCTATGAGCAGTTCTTC. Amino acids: CASSTPTSYEQFF.

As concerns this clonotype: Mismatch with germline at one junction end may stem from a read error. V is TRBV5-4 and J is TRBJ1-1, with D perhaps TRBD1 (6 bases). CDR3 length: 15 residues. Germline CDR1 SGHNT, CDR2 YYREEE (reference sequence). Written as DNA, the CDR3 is TGTGTCAGCAGCGGAACAGGGATTAGCGGCACTGAAGCTTTCTTT. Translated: CVSSGTGISGTEAFF. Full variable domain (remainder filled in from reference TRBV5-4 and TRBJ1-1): ETGVTQSPTHLIKTRGQQVTLRCSSQSGHNTVSWYQQALGQGPQFIFQYYREEENGRGNFPPRFSGLQFPNYSSELNVNALELDDSALYLCVSSGTGISGTEAFFGQGTRLTVV.